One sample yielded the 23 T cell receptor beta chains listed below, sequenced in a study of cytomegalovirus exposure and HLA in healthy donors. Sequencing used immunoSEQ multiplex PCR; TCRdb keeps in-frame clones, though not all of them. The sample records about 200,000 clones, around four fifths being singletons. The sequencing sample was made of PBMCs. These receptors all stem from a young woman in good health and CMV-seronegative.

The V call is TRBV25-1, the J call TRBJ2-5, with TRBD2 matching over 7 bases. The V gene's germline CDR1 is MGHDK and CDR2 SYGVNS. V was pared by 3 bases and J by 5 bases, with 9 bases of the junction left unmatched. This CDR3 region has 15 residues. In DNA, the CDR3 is TGTGCCAGCAGTGATCCGGCGGGAGAAGGGGAGACCCAGTACTTC. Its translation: CASSDPAGEGETQYF.

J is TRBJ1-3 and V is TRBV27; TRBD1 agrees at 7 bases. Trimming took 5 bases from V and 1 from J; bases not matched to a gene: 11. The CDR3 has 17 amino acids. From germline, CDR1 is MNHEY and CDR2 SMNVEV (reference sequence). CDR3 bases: TGTGCCAGCAGTCCGAGACAGGGAATTGTTTCTGGAAACACCATATATTTT. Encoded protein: CASSPRQGIVSGNTIYF.

The CDR3 DNA reads as TGTGCCAGCAGCAGCAGACAGGGGGCTGGTGAGCAGTACTTC. This gives the protein CASSSRQGAGEQYF. The rearrangement uses TRBV4-2 and TRBJ2-7; 10 positions agree with TRBD1. The CDR3 is 14 residues long. The germline CDR1 and CDR2 sequences are LGHNA and YNFKEQ. J lost 7 bases, V lost 5 bases, and 8 bases had no gene match.

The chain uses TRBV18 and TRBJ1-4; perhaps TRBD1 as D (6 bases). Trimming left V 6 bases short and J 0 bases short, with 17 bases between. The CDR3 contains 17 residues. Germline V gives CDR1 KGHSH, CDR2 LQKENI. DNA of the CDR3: TGTGCCAGCTCGTACGGACAGCCGGGGGCAACTAATGAAAAACTGTTTTTT. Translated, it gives CASSYGQPGATNEKLFF.

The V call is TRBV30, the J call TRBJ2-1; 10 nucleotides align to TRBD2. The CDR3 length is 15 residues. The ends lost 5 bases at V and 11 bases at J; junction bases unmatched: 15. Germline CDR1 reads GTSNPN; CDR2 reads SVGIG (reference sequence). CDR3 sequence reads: CAWFQLAGISDKQFF. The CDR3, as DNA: TGTGCCTGGTTCCAACTAGCGGGGATTTCCGACAAGCAGTTCTTC.

The CDR3 DNA sequence: TGCAGCGCCCGTCATGGGAGGACTGAAGCTTTCTTT. It specifies CSARHGRTEAFF. The V and J genes are TRBV29-1 and TRBJ1-1; D remains ambiguous. Germline V lookup: CDR1 SQVTM, CDR2 ANQGSEA. The CDR3 has 12 residues. The V end was cut by 7 bases, the J end by 5 bases, with 14 bases between.

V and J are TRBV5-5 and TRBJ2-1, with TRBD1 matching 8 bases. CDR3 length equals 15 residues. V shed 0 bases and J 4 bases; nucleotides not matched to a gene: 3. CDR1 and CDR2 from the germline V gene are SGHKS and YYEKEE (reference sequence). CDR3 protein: CASSLGQGAYNEQFF. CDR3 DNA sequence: TGTGCCAGCAGCTTGGGCCAGGGGGCTTACAATGAGCAGTTCTTC.

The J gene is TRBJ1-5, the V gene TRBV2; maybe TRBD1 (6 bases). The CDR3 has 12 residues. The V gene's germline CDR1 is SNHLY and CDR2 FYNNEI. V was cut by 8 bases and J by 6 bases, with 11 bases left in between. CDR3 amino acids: CASRQASQPQHF. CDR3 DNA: TGTGCCAGCCGACAGGCCAGTCAGCCCCAGCATTTT.

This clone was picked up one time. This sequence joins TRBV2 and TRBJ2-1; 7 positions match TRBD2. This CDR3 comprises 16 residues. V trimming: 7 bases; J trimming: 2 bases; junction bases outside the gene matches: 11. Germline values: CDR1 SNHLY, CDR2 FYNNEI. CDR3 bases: TGTGCCAGCATGGGACTACCCCTTGTCCCCTACAATGAGCAGTTCTTC. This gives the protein CASMGLPLVPYNEQFF.

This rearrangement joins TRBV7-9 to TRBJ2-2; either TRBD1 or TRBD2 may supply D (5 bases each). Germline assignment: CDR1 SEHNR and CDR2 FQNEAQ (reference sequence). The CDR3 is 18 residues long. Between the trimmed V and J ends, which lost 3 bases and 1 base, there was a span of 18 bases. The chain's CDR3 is CASSFGVTRGLNTGELFF. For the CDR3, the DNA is TGTGCCAGCAGCTTCGGGGTAACAAGGGGCCTGAACACCGGGGAGCTGTTTTTT.

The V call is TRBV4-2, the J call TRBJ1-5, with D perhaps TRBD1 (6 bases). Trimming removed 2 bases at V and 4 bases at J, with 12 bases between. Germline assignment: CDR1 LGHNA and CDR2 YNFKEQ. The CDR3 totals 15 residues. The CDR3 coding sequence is TGTGCCAGCAGCCAAAGCGGCCAGGGGAATCAGCCCCAGCATTTT. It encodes CASSQSGQGNQPQHF.

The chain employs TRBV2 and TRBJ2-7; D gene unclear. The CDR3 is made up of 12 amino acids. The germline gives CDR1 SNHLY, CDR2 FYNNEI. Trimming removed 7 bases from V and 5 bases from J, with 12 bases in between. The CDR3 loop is CASTVGFNEQYF. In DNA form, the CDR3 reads TGTGCCAGCACCGTGGGGTTTAACGAGCAGTACTTC.

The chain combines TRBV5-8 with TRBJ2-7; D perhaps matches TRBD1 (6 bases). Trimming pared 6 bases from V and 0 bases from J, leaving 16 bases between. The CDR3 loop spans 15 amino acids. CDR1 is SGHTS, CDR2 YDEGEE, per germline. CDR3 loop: CASTIRGRSSYEQYF. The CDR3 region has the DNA TGTGCCAGCACCATCAGGGGACGGAGCTCCTACGAGCAGTACTTC.

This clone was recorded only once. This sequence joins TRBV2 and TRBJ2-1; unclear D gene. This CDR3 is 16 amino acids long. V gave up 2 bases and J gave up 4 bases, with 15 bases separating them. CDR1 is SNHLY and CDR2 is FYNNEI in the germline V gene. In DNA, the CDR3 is TGTGCCAGCAGTGAAAGGGCTGGCGTCATTTACAATGAGCAGTTCTTC. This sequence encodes CASSERAGVIYNEQFF.

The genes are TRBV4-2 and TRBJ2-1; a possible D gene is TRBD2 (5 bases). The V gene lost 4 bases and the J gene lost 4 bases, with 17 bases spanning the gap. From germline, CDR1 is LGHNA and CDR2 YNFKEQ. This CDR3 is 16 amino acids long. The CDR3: CASSPRSSGAYNEQFF. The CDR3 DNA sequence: TGTGCCAGCAGCCCCCGTTCCAGCGGCGCGTACAATGAGCAGTTCTTC.

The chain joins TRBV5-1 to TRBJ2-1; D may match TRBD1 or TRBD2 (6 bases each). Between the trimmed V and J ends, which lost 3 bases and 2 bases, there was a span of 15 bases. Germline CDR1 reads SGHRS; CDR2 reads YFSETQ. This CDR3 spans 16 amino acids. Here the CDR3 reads CASSSSEGGPYNEQFF. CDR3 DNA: TGCGCCAGCAGCTCCTCCGAGGGGGGCCCCTACAATGAGCAGTTCTTC.

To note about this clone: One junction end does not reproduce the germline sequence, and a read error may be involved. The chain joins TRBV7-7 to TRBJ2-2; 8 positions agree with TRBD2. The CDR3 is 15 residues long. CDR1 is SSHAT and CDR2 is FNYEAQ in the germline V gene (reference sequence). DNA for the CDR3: TGTGCTAGCAGCCCGGGACTAGCGAACACCGGGGAGCTGTTTTTT. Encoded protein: CASSPGLANTGELFF.

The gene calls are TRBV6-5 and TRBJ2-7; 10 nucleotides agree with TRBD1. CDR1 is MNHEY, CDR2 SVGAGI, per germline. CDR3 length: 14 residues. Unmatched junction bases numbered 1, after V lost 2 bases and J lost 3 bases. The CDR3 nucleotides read TGTGCCAGCAGTTACCGGGACAGGGGCTACGAGCAGTACTTC. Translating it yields CASSYRDRGYEQYF.

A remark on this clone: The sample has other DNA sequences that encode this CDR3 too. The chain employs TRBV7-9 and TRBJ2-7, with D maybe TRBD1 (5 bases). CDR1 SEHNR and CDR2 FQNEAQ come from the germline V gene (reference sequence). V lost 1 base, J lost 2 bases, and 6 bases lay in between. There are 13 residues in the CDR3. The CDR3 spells CASSLDRPYEQYF. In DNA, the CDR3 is TGTGCCAGCAGCTTAGACAGGCCCTACGAGCAGTACTTC.

CDR3 loop: CASSLAGLPGYEQYF. CDR3 nucleotide sequence: TGCGCCAGCAGCTTGGCGGGACTACCCGGGTACGAGCAGTACTTC. V is TRBV5-1 and J is TRBJ2-7; 7 nucleotides align to TRBD2. In germline, CDR1 is SGHRS, CDR2 YFSETQ. V lost 0 bases to trimming and J lost 4 bases; unmatched junction nucleotides: 7. The CDR3 runs 15 residues.

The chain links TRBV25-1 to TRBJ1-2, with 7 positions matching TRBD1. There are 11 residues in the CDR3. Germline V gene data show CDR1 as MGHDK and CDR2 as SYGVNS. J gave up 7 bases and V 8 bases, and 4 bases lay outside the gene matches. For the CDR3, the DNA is TGTGCCAGCGGGACAGCTGGTGGCTACACCTTC. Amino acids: CASGTAGGYTF.

For the CDR3, the DNA is TGTGCCAGCAGTGGACAGGGGGCGGTCTCAGGTGAGCAGTTCTTC. Protein sequence: CASSGQGAVSGEQFF. The rearrangement uses TRBV6-1 and TRBJ2-1, with 10 bases lining up with TRBD1. The V and J ends lost 4 bases and 9 bases, in that order; junction bases with no gene match: 9. The CDR3 is 15 residues long. CDR1 and CDR2 from the germline V gene are MNHNS and SASEGT.

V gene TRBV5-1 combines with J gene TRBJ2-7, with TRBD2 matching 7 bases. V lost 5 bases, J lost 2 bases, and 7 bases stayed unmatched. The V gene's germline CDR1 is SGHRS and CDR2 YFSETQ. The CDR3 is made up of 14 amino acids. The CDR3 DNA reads TGCGCCAGCAGAAGCGGGGAGAAAACCTACGAGCAGTACTTC. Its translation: CASRSGEKTYEQYF.